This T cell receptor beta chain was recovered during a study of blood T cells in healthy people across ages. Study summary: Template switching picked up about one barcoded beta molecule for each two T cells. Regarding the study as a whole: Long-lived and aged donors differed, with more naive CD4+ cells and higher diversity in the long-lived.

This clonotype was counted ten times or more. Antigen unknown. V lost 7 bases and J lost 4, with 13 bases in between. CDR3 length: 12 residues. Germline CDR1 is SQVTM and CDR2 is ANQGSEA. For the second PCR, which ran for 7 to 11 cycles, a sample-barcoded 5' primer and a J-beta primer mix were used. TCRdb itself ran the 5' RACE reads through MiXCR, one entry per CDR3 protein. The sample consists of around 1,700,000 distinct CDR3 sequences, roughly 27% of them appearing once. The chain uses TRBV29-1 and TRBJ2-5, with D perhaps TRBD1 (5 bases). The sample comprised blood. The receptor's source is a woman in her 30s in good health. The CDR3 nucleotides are TGCAGCGCCAGGGTTAACCTAGAGACCCAGTACTTC. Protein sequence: CSARVNLETQYF.